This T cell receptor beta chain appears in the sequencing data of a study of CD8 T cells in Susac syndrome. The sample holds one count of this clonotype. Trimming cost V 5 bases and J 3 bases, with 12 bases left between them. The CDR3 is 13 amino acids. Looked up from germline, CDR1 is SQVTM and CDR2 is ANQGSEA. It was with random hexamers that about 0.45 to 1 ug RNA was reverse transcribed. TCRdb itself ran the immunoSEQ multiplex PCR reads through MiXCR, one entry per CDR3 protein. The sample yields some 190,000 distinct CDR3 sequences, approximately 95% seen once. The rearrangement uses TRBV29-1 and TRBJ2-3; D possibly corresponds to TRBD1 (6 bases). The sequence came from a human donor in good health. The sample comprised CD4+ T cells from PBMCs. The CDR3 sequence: CSVRTDLTDTQYF. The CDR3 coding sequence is TGCAGCGTTAGGACAGACCTTACAGATACGCAGTATTTT.